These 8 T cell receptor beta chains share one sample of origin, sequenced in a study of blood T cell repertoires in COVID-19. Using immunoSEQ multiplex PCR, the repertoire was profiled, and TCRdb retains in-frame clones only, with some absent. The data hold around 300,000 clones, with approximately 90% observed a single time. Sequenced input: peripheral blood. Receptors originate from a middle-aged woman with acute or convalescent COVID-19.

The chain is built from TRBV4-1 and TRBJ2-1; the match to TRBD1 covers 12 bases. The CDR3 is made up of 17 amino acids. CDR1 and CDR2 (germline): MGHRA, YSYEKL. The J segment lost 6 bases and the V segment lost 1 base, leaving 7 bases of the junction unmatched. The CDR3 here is CASSQVPPGQGANEQFF. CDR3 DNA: TGCGCCAGCAGCCAAGTTCCCCCGGGACAGGGGGCCAATGAGCAGTTCTTC.

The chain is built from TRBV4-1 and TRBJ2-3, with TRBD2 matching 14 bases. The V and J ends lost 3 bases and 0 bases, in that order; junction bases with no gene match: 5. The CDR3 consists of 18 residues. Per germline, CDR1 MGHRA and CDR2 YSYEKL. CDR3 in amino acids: CASSQGLAGAMSTDTQYF. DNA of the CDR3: TGCGCCAGCAGCCAGGGACTAGCGGGGGCCATGAGCACAGATACGCAGTATTTT.

CDR3: CASSLNGYTEAFF. CDR3 nucleotides: TGTGCCAGCAGCTTAAACGGGTACACTGAAGCTTTCTTT. The rearrangement joins TRBV7-3 to TRBJ1-1; D is ambiguous. The ends were cut back, 1 base at V and 3 bases at J, with 6 bases in the middle. CDR3 length: 13 residues. CDR1 and CDR2 from the germline V gene are SGHTA and FQGTGA.

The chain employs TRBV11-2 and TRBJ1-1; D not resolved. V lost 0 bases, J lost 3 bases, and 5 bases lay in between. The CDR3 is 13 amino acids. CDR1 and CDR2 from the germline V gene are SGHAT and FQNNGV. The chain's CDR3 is CASSLEEDTEAFF. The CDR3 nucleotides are TGTGCCAGCAGCTTAGAGGAGGACACTGAAGCTTTCTTT.

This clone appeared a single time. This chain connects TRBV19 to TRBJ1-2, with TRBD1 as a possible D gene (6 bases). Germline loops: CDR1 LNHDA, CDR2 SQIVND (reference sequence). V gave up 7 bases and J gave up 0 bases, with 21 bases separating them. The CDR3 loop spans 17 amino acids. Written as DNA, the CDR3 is TGTGCCAGTACCGATAGGCGGGGGGCAAGCCCTAACTATGGCTACACCTTC. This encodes CASTDRRGASPNYGYTF.

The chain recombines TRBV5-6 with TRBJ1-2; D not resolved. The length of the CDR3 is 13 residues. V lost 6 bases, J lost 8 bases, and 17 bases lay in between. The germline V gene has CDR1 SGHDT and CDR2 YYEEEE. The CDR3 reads CASISRRRPGYTF. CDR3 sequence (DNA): TGTGCCAGCATTTCCCGGAGGAGGCCCGGCTACACCTTC.

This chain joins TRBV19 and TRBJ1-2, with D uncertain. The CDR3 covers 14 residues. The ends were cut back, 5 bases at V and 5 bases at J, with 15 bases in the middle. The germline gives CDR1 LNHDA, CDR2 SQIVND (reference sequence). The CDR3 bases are TGTGCCAGTAGTCGAGACGGGGTGGGGTATGGCTACACCTTC. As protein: CASSRDGVGYGYTF. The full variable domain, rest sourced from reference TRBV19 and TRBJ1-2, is DGGITQSPKYLFRKEGQNVTLSCEQNLNHDAMYWYRQDPGQGLRLIYYSQIVNDFQKGDIAEGYSVSREKKESFPLTVTSAQKNPTAFYLCASSRDGVGYGYTFGSGTRLTVV.

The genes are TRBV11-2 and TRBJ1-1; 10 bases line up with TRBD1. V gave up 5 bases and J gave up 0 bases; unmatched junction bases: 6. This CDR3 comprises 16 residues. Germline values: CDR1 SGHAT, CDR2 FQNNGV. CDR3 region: CASSPWDRGLNTEAFF. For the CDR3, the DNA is TGTGCCAGCAGCCCCTGGGACAGGGGCCTGAACACTGAAGCTTTCTTT. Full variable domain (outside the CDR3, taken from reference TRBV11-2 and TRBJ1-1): EAGVAQSPRYKIIEKRQSVAFWCNPISGHATLYWYQQILGQGPKLLIQFQNNGVVDDSQLPKDRFSAERLKGVDSTLKIQPAKLEDSAVYLCASSPWDRGLNTEAFFGQGTRLTVV.